A selection of T cell receptor beta chains follows, all from one sample in a study of tumor-infiltrating lymphocytes in primary liver carcinoma. TCRdb processed the multiplex PCR reads anew with MiXCR; each CDR3 protein has one entry. The sample holds about 180,000 distinct CDR3 sequences, about 60% seen once. Sequencing was done on a sample of peripheral blood. The receptor source for this set is a man in his forties or fifties with primary liver carcinoma and hepatitis B virus infection. CDR3s include the opening cysteine and the closing phenylalanine or tryptophan. Each record gives: CDR3 protein, CDR3 DNA, CDR3 length, D gene, J gene, V gene. The D gene is left open where the match is weak.

CDR3: CANSLAGASGSSHNEQFF; DNA: TGTGCCAACAGCTTAGCGGGTGCTAGCGGGAGCTCCCACAATGAGCAGTTCTTC; length: 18; D: TRBD2; J: TRBJ2-1; V: TRBV11-2
CDR3: CASRPPGHDTDTQYF; DNA: TGTGCCAGCAGACCTCCGGGACATGACACAGATACGCAGTATTTT; length: 15; D: .; J: TRBJ2-3; V: TRBV28
CDR3: CASSPSTASGNTIYF; DNA: TGTGCCAGCAGTCCCTCTACAGCAAGTGGAAACACCATATATTTT; length: 15; D: .; J: TRBJ1-3; V: TRBV6-1
CDR3: CASSSEGSGYKQYF; DNA: TGTGCCAGTAGCTCGGAAGGTAGCGGTTACAAGCAGTACTTC; length: 14; D: .; J: TRBJ2-7; V: TRBV11-1
CDR3: CASSQEGVGQPQLF; DNA: TGCGCCAGCAGCCAAGAAGGGGTAGGTCAGCCCCAGCTTTTT; length: 14; D: .; J: TRBJ1-5; V: TRBV4-1
CDR3: CASSPRGKTGLNSGELFF; DNA: TGTGCCAGCAGCCCGAGGGGGAAGACAGGTCTTAATTCAGGGGAGCTGTTCTTT; length: 18; D: .; J: TRBJ2-2; V: TRBV12-3/TRBV12-4
CDR3: CSVELAGPETQYF; DNA: TGCAGTGTTGAATTGGCAGGGCCAGAGACCCAGTACTTC; length: 13; D: .; J: TRBJ2-5; V: TRBV29-1
CDR3: CSASSTGRDTEAFF; DNA: TGCAGTGCTAGCAGCACAGGGAGGGACACTGAAGCTTTCTTT; length: 14; D: .; J: TRBJ1-1; V: TRBV20-1
CDR3: CASSPQGRETQYF; DNA: TGCGCCAGCAGCCCTCAGGGGAGGGAGACCCAGTACTTC; length: 13; D: .; J: TRBJ2-5; V: TRBV5-1
CDR3: CASNFKDRSAYEQYF; DNA: TGCGCCAGCAACTTCAAGGACAGGAGCGCCTACGAGCAGTACTTC; length: 15; D: TRBD1; J: TRBJ2-7; V: TRBV11-2